What follows are 3 T cell receptor beta chains derived from one specimen sequenced in a study of shared clonotypes between healthy human individuals. The protocol was immunoSEQ multiplex PCR, while the TCRdb copy is restricted to in-frame clones and leaves out a portion. The table has over 850,000 clones, around 78% seen once. The specimen was memory CD4+ T cells from PBMCs. Stated subset: CD45RA-negative fraction. The receptors come from a young man in good health. Some clones in this sample may be carry-over from other donors' samples.

In its sample, this clone was seen once. This chain links TRBV6-5 with TRBJ2-5; no clear D gene. The CDR3 runs 11 residues. Trimming stripped 4 bases from V and 6 bases from J, with 6 bases between. Germline CDR1 and CDR2: MNHEY and SVGAGI. CDR3 sequence reads: CASSSPQTQYF. DNA for the CDR3: TGTGCCAGCAGTTCCCCCCAGACCCAGTACTTC.

The chain uses TRBV27 and TRBJ2-1; 8 bases line up with TRBD2. V lost 5 bases to trimming and J lost 3 bases; unmatched junction nucleotides: 9. Looked up from germline, CDR1 is MNHEY and CDR2 is SMNVEV (reference sequence). The CDR3 sequence is 16 residues long. The chain's CDR3 is CASSTPGGDYYNEQFF. CDR3 DNA: TGTGCCAGCAGTACCCCGGGGGGGGATTACTACAATGAGCAGTTCTTC.

V usage is TRBV28 and J usage is TRBJ2-7; D is unclear. The CDR3 is made up of 15 amino acids. CDR1 and CDR2 (germline): MDHEN, SYDVKM. The V and J ends lost 4 bases and 1 base respectively, with 14 bases between them. CDR3 sequence reads: CASSSLQTPSYEQYF. In DNA, the CDR3 is TGTGCCAGCAGTTCACTCCAAACCCCGTCCTACGAGCAGTACTTC.